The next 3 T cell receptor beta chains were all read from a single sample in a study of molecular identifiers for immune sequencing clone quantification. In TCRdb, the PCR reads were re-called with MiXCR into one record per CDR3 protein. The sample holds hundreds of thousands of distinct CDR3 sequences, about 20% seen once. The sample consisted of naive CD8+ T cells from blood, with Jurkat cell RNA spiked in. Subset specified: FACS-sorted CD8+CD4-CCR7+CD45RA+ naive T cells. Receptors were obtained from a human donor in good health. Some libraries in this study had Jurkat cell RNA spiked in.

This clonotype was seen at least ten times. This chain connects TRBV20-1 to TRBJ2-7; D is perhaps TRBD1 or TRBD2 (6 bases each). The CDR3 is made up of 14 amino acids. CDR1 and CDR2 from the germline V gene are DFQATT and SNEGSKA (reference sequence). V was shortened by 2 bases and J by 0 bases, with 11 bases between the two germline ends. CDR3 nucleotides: TGCAGTGCTAGAAGGGGGGTGAGCTCCTACGAGCAGTACTTC. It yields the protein CSARRGVSSYEQYF.

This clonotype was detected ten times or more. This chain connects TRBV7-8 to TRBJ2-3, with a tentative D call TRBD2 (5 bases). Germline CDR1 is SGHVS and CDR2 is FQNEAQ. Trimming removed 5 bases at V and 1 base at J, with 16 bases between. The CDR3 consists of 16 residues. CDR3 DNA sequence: TGTGCCAGCAGCCCACTCCTGCGGGTACGCACAGATACGCAGTATTTT. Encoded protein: CASSPLLRVRTDTQYF.

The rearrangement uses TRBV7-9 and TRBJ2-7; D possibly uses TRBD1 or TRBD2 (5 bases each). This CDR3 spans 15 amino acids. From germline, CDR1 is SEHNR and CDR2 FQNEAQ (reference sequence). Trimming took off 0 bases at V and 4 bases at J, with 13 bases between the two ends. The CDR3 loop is CASSLAPGTAYEQYF. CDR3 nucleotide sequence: TGTGCCAGCAGCTTAGCGCCCGGGACCGCGTACGAGCAGTACTTC.